This T cell receptor (beta chain) was recorded in a study of a mutant IDH1 vaccine in newly diagnosed glioma. Study context: There were eight vaccinations for patients, given in weeks 1, 3, 5, 7, 11, 15, 19 and 23. Patients got their first vaccination 4-6 weeks after radiotherapy alone, or with temozolomide cycles. Every participant had undergone radiotherapy, temozolomide, or both before, and most underwent both.

The V end was cut by 0 bases, the J end by 7 bases, with 16 bases between. Per germline, CDR1 SGHAT and CDR2 FQDESV (reference sequence). The CDR3 runs to 16 residues. The assay was immunoSEQ multiplex PCR, and TCRdb's table has in-frame clones only and misses some. The data hold roughly 120,000 clones, with 80% observed a single time. Time point meaning: week 11, during vaccination. The study gave 300 ug of mutant IDH1 20-mer peptide per vaccine dose, with topical imiquimod. Remarks on this clone: Its antigen is unidentified.

The sample was PBMCs, taken from a glioma patient whose treatment included an IDH1 peptide vaccine. The chain couples TRBV11-1 to TRBJ2-1; D uncertain. The TCR originated in a man aged 35 to 55 with glioma. The CDR3 region is CASSLAERHLRNEQFF. The CDR3 nucleotides read TGTGCCAGCAGCTTAGCCGAGCGCCACCTTAGGAATGAGCAGTTCTTC.